The source of this T cell receptor beta chain is a study of CD8+ T cells in alopecia areata. Overall study context: The study gave treated patients oral tofacitinib at 5 to 10 mg twice daily. The study's findings and limits: When scalp samples are sequenced, resident alphabeta T cells of normal skin are also captured. Numerous clones, expanded in lesions, remained in scalp and blood during tofacitinib.

cDNA serving as the sequencing template came from extracted, reverse transcribed RNA. The table came from immunoSEQ multiplex PCR; TCRdb's copy has only in-frame clones and leaves some out. The table records fewer than 250,000 clones, around two fifths of them present only once. Specified treatment: oral pan-JAK inhibitor, 5-10 mg twice daily. In this sample, this clone turned up a few times. Its antigen is still unknown. The origin of this receptor is a human donor with alopecia areata. This sample comprised CD4+ T cells sorted from blood, obtained at roughly week 36, from a patient treated with tofacitinib.

The CDR3 protein is CAWIEGGKAFF. The CDR3, as DNA: TGTGCCTGGATCGAAGGGGGAAAAGCTTTCTTT. The chain links TRBV30 to TRBJ1-1, with D tentatively TRBD1 (6 bases). CDR3 length: 11 amino acids. V was trimmed by 4 bases and J by 9 bases, leaving 12 bases between them. Germline V gene data show CDR1 as GTSNPN and CDR2 as SVGIG (reference sequence).